These 12 T cell receptor beta chains originate from one sample sequenced in a study of cytomegalovirus exposure and HLA in healthy donors. Amplification used 60 Vbeta primers and 13 Jbeta primers. The table came from immunoSEQ multiplex PCR; TCRdb's copy has only in-frame clones and leaves some out. The sample lists around 170,000 clones, around three quarters occurring once. Sequenced: PBMCs. The receptors derive from a woman aged 40 to 50 in good health and CMV-seronegative.

J is TRBJ2-1 and V is TRBV27, with TRBD2 identical over 7 bases. With 2 bases clipped from V and 0 bases from J, the junction kept 4 bases outside the gene matches. Germline V gives CDR1 MNHEY, CDR2 SMNVEV (reference sequence). This CDR3 has 16 residues. The DNA for the CDR3 is TGTGCCAGCAGTTTACTAGCGGATCCCTCCTACAATGAGCAGTTCTTC. It encodes CASSLLADPSYNEQFF.

This clone appeared a few times. V usage is TRBV5-5 and J usage is TRBJ2-7; 10 bases map to TRBD1. The CDR3 contains 14 residues. Per the germline V gene, CDR1 is SGHKS and CDR2 is YYEKEE (reference sequence). The ends lost 7 bases at V and 4 bases at J; junction bases unmatched: 8. The CDR3 bases are TGTGCCAGCTACGCGGGACAGGGGCCTTACGAGCAGTACTTC. It specifies CASYAGQGPYEQYF. The full variable domain, completed using reference TRBV5-5 and TRBJ2-7, is DAGVTQSPTHLIKTRGQQVTLRCSPISGHKSVSWYQQVLGQGPQFIFQYYEKEERGRGNFPDRFSARQFPNYSSELNVNALLLGDSALYLCASYAGQGPYEQYFGPGTRLTVT.

This rearrangement joins TRBV7-2 to TRBJ2-7; no clear D. Germline assignment: CDR1 SGHTA and CDR2 FQGNSA. Trimming left V 1 base short and J 0 bases short, with 7 bases between. The CDR3 totals 14 residues. This CDR3 is CASSLDFGSYEQYF. CDR3 sequence (DNA): TGTGCCAGCAGCTTAGACTTCGGCTCCTACGAGCAGTACTTC.

The chain recombines TRBV6-6 with TRBJ2-3; the match to TRBD2 covers 7 bases. CDR3 length: 14 amino acids. CDR1 MNHNY and CDR2 SVGAGI come from the germline V gene (reference sequence). Losses at the gene ends were 4 bases for V and 3 bases for J; bases not matched to a gene: 4. CDR3: CASSSTSVTDTQYF. The CDR3 nucleotides are TGTGCCAGCAGTTCTACTAGCGTAACAGATACGCAGTATTTT.

This chain uses TRBV11-2 with TRBJ2-7; D remains unclear. Per germline, CDR1 SGHAT and CDR2 FQNNGV. The CDR3 is 12 residues long. Trimming removed 4 bases from V and 0 bases from J, with 4 bases in between. The CDR3 sequence: CASSWSSYEQYF. CDR3 coding DNA: TGTGCCAGCAGCTGGAGCTCCTACGAGCAGTACTTC.

This chain links TRBV5-8 with TRBJ2-1, with 10 bases lining up with TRBD2. V lost 4 bases and J lost 5; bases outside the gene matches: 6. Germline V gene data show CDR1 as SGHTS and CDR2 as YDEGEE. This CDR3 has 15 residues. The CDR3: CASSPGLASNNEQFF. In DNA form, the CDR3 reads TGTGCCAGCAGCCCGGGACTAGCGTCCAACAATGAGCAGTTCTTC.

V gene TRBV5-6 combines with J gene TRBJ2-2; D is unclear. This CDR3 is built from 12 residues. Trimming left V 3 bases short and J 7 bases short, with 7 bases between. From germline, CDR1 is SGHDT and CDR2 YYEEEE. The CDR3 here is CASSWASGELFF. Here the CDR3 DNA reads TGTGCCAGCAGCTGGGCAAGCGGGGAGCTGTTTTTT.

The chain joins TRBV7-9 to TRBJ2-3; tentatively, D is TRBD1 (5 bases). CDR1 and CDR2 from the germline V gene are SEHNR and FQNEAQ (reference sequence). CDR3 size: 17 residues. Trimming took 1 base from V and 2 from J, leaving 16 bases between them. The CDR3 region has the DNA TGTGCCAGCAGCTTAGACGTCGGGCAGGGTTACACAGATACGCAGTATTTT. It yields the protein CASSLDVGQGYTDTQYF.

This sequence joins TRBV27 and TRBJ2-1; D remains ambiguous. Deletions cut 6 bases from V and 6 bases from J, with 15 bases between. The germline CDR1 and CDR2 sequences are MNHEY and SMNVEV (reference sequence). This CDR3 comprises 14 residues. CDR3: CASSLVPLPNEQFF. The DNA for the CDR3 is TGTGCCAGCAGCCTGGTCCCTCTACCCAATGAGCAGTTCTTC.

This clone was detected a few times. V is TRBV4-2 and J is TRBJ1-2; TRBD1 matches 8 bases. V trimming: 4 bases; J trimming: 6 bases; junction bases outside the gene matches: 10. Germline V gene sequence: CDR1 LGHNA, CDR2 YNFKEQ. This CDR3 contains 15 residues. The CDR3 here is CASSRDPGQGNGYTF. In DNA form, the CDR3 reads TGTGCCAGCAGCCGAGACCCCGGACAGGGTAATGGCTACACCTTC.

As for this clone: A read error may account for a junction end that differs from germline. This rearrangement joins TRBV7-7 to TRBJ2-5; 8 bases are a match to TRBD1. Germline loops: CDR1 SSHAT, CDR2 FNYEAQ (reference sequence). This CDR3 is 15 amino acids long. For the CDR3, the DNA is TGTGCTAGCAGCTTAGGGTTGACAGGGGAAGAGACCCAGTACTTC. This codes for CASSLGLTGEETQYF. Together with reference TRBV7-7 and TRBJ2-5, the CDR3 gives the full variable domain: GAGVSQSPRYKVTKRGQDVTLRCDPISSHATLYWYQQALGQGPEFLTYFNYEAQPDKSGLPSDRFSAERPEGSISTLTIQRTEQRDSAMYRCASSLGLTGEETQYFGPGTRLLVL.

This clone has only a few counts. This chain connects TRBV6-6 to TRBJ2-7; D is unclear. The CDR3 has 14 amino acids. Germline V gene data show CDR1 as MNHNY and CDR2 as SVGAGI (reference sequence). The V and J ends lost 6 bases and 0 bases respectively, with 12 bases between them. CDR3 coding DNA: TGTGCCAGCAGCCAAGATGCCAGCTCCTACGAGCAGTACTTC. Translation: CASSQDASSYEQYF.